This TCR beta chain was recorded in a study of yellow fever vaccine responses in identical twins listed by TCRdb under 2018. About the investigation overall: In identical twins, the study followed T cell clones that responded to the vaccine with precision.

Points on this clonotype: There is no known antigen for this receptor. Qualities for individual bases were not recorded, and no much larger clone is one base off.

Library construction relied on RT-PCR. For sequencing, an Illumina HiSeq 2500 was employed. TCRdb trimmed the raw reads at Q25, called clones with MiXCR and kept productive beta chains. Rows are unified per CDR3 protein, each entry keeping the most common DNA and genes. The sample table holds around 1,700 distinct CDR3 sequences, of which 80% to 90% were seen once. Roughly 6% of the sample goes to the ten largest clones. The CDR3 measures 14 amino acids from cysteine to phenylalanine. Left in the record is the CDR3 DNA by itself, 42 bases read in frame from the first base. The germline V gene gives CDR1 as SQVTM and CDR2 as ANQGSEA. V is cut back by 6 bases and J by 0 bases, with 6 bases in the junction unmatched. General study outcomes and caveats: The authors reported that the T cell response to vaccination in identical twins appeared partly convergent and partly personalized.

The receptor's source is a woman between 18 and 30 years old who received the yellow fever vaccine. Donor details come from another sample of the same person, matched by shared clones. The sequencing here drew on T cells from blood (PBMCs), unsorted or a sorted subset (not recorded which), taken before or after yellow fever vaccination (not recorded which). The V and J genes are TRBV29-1 and TRBJ2-3, with 7 bases in between that match TRBD1. The CDR3 reads CSVLGQYSTDTQYF. Read as DNA, the sequence is TGCAGCGTGTTGGGACAGTACAGCACAGATACGCAGTATTTT.